The present entry profiles one T cell receptor beta chain with its context. Both 60 Vbeta primers and 13 Jbeta primers went into the PCR. Only in-frame clones appear in the TCRdb table, and some are missing; sequencing was by immunoSEQ multiplex PCR. Of roughly 180,000 clones detected, 60% to 80% appear once; the ten largest clones hold roughly 13%. This specimen comes from a study of cytomegalovirus exposure and HLA in healthy donors. This TCR was sampled from a woman aged 45-65 years in good health and CMV-seropositive. The sample consisted of PBMCs.

The CDR3 reads CASSQGTGGTSTEAFF. CDR3 bases: TGTGCCAGCTCACAGGGGACAGGGGGGACGAGTACTGAAGCTTTCTTT. The J gene is TRBJ1-1, the V gene TRBV18; TRBD1 aligns across 11 bases. The CDR3 is 16 residues long. J was trimmed by 5 bases and V by 4 bases; bases with no gene match: 9. CDR1 KGHSH and CDR2 LQKENI come from the germline V gene.